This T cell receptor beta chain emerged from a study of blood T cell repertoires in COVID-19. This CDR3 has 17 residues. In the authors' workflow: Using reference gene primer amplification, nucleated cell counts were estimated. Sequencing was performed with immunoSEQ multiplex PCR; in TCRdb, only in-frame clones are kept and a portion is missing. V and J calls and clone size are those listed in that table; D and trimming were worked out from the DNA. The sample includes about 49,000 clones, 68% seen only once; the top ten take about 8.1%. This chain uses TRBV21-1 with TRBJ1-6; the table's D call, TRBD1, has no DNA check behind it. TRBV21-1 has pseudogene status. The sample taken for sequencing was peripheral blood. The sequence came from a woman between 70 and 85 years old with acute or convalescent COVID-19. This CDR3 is CASSKTGTSSYNSPLHF. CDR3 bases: TGTGCCAGCAGCAAGACAGGCACCAGCTCCTATAATTCACCCCTCCACTTT.